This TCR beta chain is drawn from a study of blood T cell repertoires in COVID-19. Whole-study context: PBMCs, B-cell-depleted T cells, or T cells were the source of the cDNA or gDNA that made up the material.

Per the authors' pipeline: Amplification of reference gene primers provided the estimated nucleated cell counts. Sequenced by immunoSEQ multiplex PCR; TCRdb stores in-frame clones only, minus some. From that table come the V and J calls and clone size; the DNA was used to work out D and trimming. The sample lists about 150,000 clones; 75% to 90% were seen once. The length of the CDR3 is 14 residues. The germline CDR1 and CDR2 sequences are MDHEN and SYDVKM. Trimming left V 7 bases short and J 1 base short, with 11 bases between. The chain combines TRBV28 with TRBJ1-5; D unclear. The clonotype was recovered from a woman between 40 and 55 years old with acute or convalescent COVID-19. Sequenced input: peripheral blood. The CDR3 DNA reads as TGTGCCAGCACCCGGTTCAGGAGCAATCAGCCCCAGCATTTT. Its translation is CASTRFRSNQPQHF.